This T cell receptor beta chain was recovered during a study of cytomegalovirus exposure and HLA in healthy donors. Study summary: Among some 400 genotyped donors, more than 65% fell in the Caucasian-associated ancestry cluster.

The length of the CDR3 is 16 residues. The junction had 7 bases not matched to a gene; V was cut back by 8 bases and J by 4 bases. Germline CDR1 and CDR2: SNHLY and FYNNEI. Primers: 60 Vbeta forward and 13 Jbeta reverse. TCRdb keeps only in-frame clones here, not all; method: immunoSEQ multiplex PCR. The table lists about 200,000 clones, 60% to 85% of them singletons. The chain joins TRBV2 to TRBJ2-2, with TRBD2 matching 13 bases. This TCR derives from a girl under 18 in good health and CMV-seropositive. The sample was PBMCs. Written as DNA, the CDR3 is TGTGCCAGCGGGGGAGGACTAGCGGGGGTCACCGGGGAGCTGTTTTTT. Translating gives CASGGGLAGVTGELFF.